Listed below are T cell receptor beta chains from one sample, sequenced in a study of T-cell memory formation after mild COVID-19. Using its own MiXCR run on the 5' RACE reads, TCRdb lists one record per CDR3 protein. This sample has 55,000 to 65,000 distinct CDR3 sequences, with roughly 9.5% found just once. The sample comprised PBMCs or a T cell subset sorted from them (not recorded which). Receptors originate from a man younger than 30 who had mild COVID-19 (a few samples of this study predate the infection). Cell type and time point are not known. The CDR3 runs from the conserved cysteine through the conserved F or W. A D gene is named only where the DNA matches it firmly. Not every row has a clone size; where given, it reads once, few, many or a size class.

D	size	V	J	DNA	CDR3
-	few	TRBV4-3	TRBJ2-3	TGCGCCAGCAGCCAAGAGGGTGTCGGCGGCACAGATACGCAGTATTTT	CASSQEGVGGTDTQYF
-	few	TRBV5-6	TRBJ1-1	TGTGCCAGCAGCTCCGACACTGAAGCTTTCTTT	CASSSDTEAFF
-	few	TRBV7-9	TRBJ1-2	TGTGCCAGCAGCTTAGAAGTAGCTAACTATGGCTACACCTTC	CASSLEVANYGYTF
TRBD2	-	TRBV24-1	TRBJ2-1	TGTGCCACCAGTGATTTAGGGACTAGCAATGAGCAGTTCTTC	CATSDLGTSNEQFF
-	few	TRBV5-4	TRBJ1-2	TGTGCCAGCAGCCTGAATTGGGGCTACTATGGCTACACCTTC	CASSLNWGYYGYTF
-	-	TRBV19	TRBJ2-6	TGTGCCAGTAGTATTTTTTGGGGGGCTGCAGGGGCCAACGTCCTGACTTTC	CASSIFWGAAGANVLTF
TRBD1	few	TRBV7-9	TRBJ1-1	TGTGCCAGCAGCTTAGTCCCAATCGGCAGGGGGCGGGGGAACACTGAAGCTTTCTTT	CASSLVPIGRGRGNTEAFF
TRBD2	-	TRBV5-1	TRBJ2-2	TGCGCCAGCAGCCCGGGACTAGCGATCACCGGGGAGCTGTTTTTT	CASSPGLAITGELFF
TRBD2	many	TRBV5-1	TRBJ2-5	TGCGCCAGCAACTCCGGGACTAGCAAAGAGACCCAGTACTTC	CASNSGTSKETQYF
-	-	TRBV3-1	TRBJ2-5	TGTGCCAGCAGCCAACGGGGGGCCAAAGAGACCCAGTACTTC	CASSQRGAKETQYF
-	few	TRBV7-2	TRBJ2-4	TGTGCCAGCAGCTCCCCCCACTGGCTAAACAACATTCAGTACTTC	CASSSPHWLNNIQYF
-	few	TRBV7-8	TRBJ2-1	TGTGCCAGCAGCTTTGGGGGGACCCCCTACAATGAGCAGTTCTTC	CASSFGGTPYNEQFF
TRBD2	few	TRBV9	TRBJ2-2	TGTGCCAGCAGCCCCTGGACTAGCGGGGGCACCGGGGAGCTGTTTTTT	CASSPWTSGGTGELFF
TRBD2	many	TRBV7-2	TRBJ2-5	TGTGCCAGCAGCTACGGGGGGACTACCCGAGAGACCCAGTACTTC	CASSYGGTTRETQYF
TRBD1	-	TRBV5-1	TRBJ2-7	TGCGCCAGCGGGGGGACAGGGGATTACGAGCAGTACTTC	CASGGTGDYEQYF